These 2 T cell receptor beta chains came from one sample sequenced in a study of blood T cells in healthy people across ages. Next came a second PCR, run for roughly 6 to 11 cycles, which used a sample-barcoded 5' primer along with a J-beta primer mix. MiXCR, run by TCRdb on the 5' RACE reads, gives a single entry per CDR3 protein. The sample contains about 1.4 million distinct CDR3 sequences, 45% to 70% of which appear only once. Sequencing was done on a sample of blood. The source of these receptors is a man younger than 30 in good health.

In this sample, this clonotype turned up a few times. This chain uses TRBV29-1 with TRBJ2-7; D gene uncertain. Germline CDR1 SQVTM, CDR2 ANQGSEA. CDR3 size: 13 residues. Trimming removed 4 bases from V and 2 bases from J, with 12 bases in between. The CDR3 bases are TGCAGCGTTGCTAGACGGTTAACCTACGAGCAGTACTTC. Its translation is CSVARRLTYEQYF.

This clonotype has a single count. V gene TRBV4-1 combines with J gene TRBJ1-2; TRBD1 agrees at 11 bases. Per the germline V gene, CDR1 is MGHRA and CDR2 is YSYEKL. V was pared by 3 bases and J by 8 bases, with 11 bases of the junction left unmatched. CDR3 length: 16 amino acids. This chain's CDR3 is CASSHLGQGALDGYTF. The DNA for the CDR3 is TGCGCCAGCAGCCACCTAGGACAGGGGGCTTTGGACGGCTACACCTTC.